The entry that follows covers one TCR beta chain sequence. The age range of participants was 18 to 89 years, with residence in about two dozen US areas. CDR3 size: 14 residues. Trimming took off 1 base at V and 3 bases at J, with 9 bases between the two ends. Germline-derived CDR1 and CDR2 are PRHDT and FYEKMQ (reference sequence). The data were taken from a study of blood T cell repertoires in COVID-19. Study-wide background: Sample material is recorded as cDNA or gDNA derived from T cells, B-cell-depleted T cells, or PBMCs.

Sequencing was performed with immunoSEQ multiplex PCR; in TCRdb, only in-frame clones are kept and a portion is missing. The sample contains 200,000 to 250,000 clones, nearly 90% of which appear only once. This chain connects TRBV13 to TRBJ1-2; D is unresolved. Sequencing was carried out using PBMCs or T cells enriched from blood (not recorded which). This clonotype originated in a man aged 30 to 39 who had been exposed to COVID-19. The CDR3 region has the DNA TGTGCCAGCAGCTTAGTGCGGGAAGACTATGGCTACACCTTC. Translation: CASSLVREDYGYTF. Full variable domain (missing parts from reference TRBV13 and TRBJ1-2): AAGVIQSPRHLIKEKRETATLKCYPIPRHDTVYWYQQGPGQDPQFLISFYEKMQSDKGSIPDRFSAQQFSDYHSELNMSSLELGDSALYFCASSLVREDYGYTFGSGTRLTVV.